This TCR beta chain was identified in a study of blood T cell repertoires in COVID-19 (TCRdb year 2020). Background on the whole study: The collaborator samples originated in the United States, Italy and Spain and spanned the acute and convalescent phases of COVID-19. Where available, HLA class I and class II types were obtained from metadata supplied by the sample provider rather than from assay-based typing. Nearly every sample came with metadata listing a de-identified subject ID, COVID-19 status, age in years and sex. Deeply sampled blood TCRbeta repertoires from subjects exposed to, actively infected with, or recovered from COVID-19 were included in the dataset. Samples were obtained from the ongoing ImmuneRACE study (first 160 participants) and from 950 to 1,500 subjects provided by 6 global collaborators. The material from the prospective study consisted of cDNA or gDNA derived from T cells, B-cell-depleted T cells, or PBMCs. A freely available public database, intended as a resource for researchers studying the immune response to SARS-CoV-2, is where the repertoires were released. What the research found in general, with its limitations: The quantity of clinical and demographic metadata differed by source and by participant and was supplied without curation.

TCRbeta CDR3 regions were amplified from genomic DNA by means of the immunoSEQ Assay, a bias-controlled multiplex PCR. Under the source paper's analysis protocol: Within the assay, amplification of reference gene primers was used to estimate how many nucleated cells each sample contained. To quantify the absolute abundance of each unique TCRbeta CDR3 rearrangement, sequence reads were collapsed and filtered. Productive Simpson clonality was computed per sample as the square root of Simpson's diversity index over productive rearrangements. TCRdb's version of the immuneACCESS table is confined to in-frame rearrangements and falls short of the full clone set. An unresolved V gene accounts for under half of the shortfall where checked; the remainder is of unknown origin. V, J and clone size were drawn from that table, and D and trimming were deduced from the DNA. The sample yields fewer than 250,000 clones; about 84% were counted once. Together, the top ten hold 7% to 8.5% of the sample.

On this clone: Its antigen specificity is not known. The record has no base qualities; no much larger clone is one base away.

Participants in the prospective study were aged 18 to 89 years, lived in under 30 United States geographic areas, and enrolled through a virtual design. In the prospective study, participants were assigned to cohorts based on the clinical history participants reported in a screening survey and a study questionnaire. Mobile phlebotomists in the prospective study collected whole blood, serum and a nasopharyngeal or oropharyngeal swab from every participant. Over a 2-month period, participants in the prospective study had the option of providing additional blood draws and questionnaires. Prospective study blood samples were shipped either frozen or at room temperature before DNA extraction. Relative to germline, V is missing 2 bases and J is missing 9 bases, with 0 bases of the junction outside any gene match. The CDR3 spans 12 residues, from the cysteine through the phenylalanine. Here the CDR3 DNA is all that survives: 36 bases in frame from base 1. From the germline V gene, CDR1 is SGHDT and CDR2 is YYEEEE.

Sequencing was carried out using PBMCs or T cells enriched from blood (not recorded which). This receptor was taken from a middle-aged woman with acute COVID-19. The rearrangement combines TRBV5-6 with TRBJ2-1; TRBD2 fits 9 bases in the junction. The sequenced DNA is TGTGCCAGCAGCTTAGCGGGAGGTGAGCAGTTCTTC. Its translation reads: CASSLAGGEQFF.